Only a few counts were recorded for the clone carrying this TCR beta chain. Its antigen is not known. Patients chosen for sequencing had CD8+CD57+ cells that had expanded, as shown by flow cytometry. The patients all had a severe acquired aplastic anemia diagnosis. No patient had been given any therapy when blood was sampled. CDR1 and CDR2 (germline): SGDLS, YYNGEE. Trimming pared 0 bases from V and 2 bases from J, leaving 8 bases between. The CDR3 sequence is 15 residues long. The TCR beta profiling, which covered VDJ combination and CDR3 sequence, was carried out using genomic DNA as the template. MiXCR, applied by TCRdb to the reads, yields one record per CDR3 protein. The data hold just over 450,000 distinct CDR3 sequences, with approximately 32% observed a single time. This sample was taken from a study of CD8+CD57+ T cells in acquired aplastic anemia. Regarding the study as a whole: Sharing between patients and controls was observed for around 30 CD8+ CDR3 sequences. Significance was not reached for CD8+ Simpson's diversity between patients and controls.

V is TRBV9 and J is TRBJ1-4; D is unresolved. Sequencing was carried out using sorted CD4+, CD8+, or CD8+CD57+ T cells (not recorded which) from PBMCs. This TCR was recovered from a human donor with aplastic anemia. The CDR3 nucleotides are TGTGCCAGCAGCGTAGGGGCAAGTACTAATGAAAAACTGTTTTTT. Its protein product is CASSVGASTNEKLFF. Full variable domain (missing parts from reference TRBV9 and TRBJ1-4): DSGVTQTPKHLITATGQRVTLRCSPRSGDLSVYWYQQSLDQGLQFLIQYYNGEERAKGNILERFSAQQFPDLHSELNLSSLELGDSALYFCASSVGASTNEKLFFGSGTQLSVL.